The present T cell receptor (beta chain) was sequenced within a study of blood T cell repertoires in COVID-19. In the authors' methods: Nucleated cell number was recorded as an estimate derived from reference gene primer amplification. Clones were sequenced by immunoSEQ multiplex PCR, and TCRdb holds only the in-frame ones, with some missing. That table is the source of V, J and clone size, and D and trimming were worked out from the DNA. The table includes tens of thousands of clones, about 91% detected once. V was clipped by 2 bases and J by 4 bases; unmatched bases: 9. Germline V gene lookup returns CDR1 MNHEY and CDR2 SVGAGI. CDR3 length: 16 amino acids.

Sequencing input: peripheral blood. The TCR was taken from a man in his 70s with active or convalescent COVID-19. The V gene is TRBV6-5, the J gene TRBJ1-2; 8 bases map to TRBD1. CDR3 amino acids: CASSYNRDRSIYGYTF. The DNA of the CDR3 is TGTGCCAGCAGTTACAACCGGGACAGGTCGATCTATGGCTACACCTTC.